This T cell receptor beta chain is from a study of cytomegalovirus exposure and HLA in healthy donors. Overall study context: Of fewer than 450 genotyped donors, about 81% clustered with self-reported Caucasian donors.

In germline, CDR1 is SEHNR, CDR2 FQNEAQ (reference sequence). The CDR3 has 14 amino acids. Trimming pared 2 bases from V and 2 bases from J, leaving 7 bases between. Both 60 Vbeta primers and 13 Jbeta primers went into the PCR. Source study methods: There were about 80 million unique TCR beta chains by a later count, and about 12 million of them were shared. Profiled with immunoSEQ multiplex PCR; TCRdb holds only in-frame clones, not every one. V and J calls and clone size are as listed in that table; D and trimming were resolved from the DNA. The sample lists under 130,000 clones, around 78% occurring once. Regarding this clone: The antigen remains unidentified.

Study-level points and caveats: The study designated 164 TCR beta chains cytomegalovirus-associated. A later analysis found TCR association rates differed by HLA locus, highest for DRB1 and lowest for HLA-C.

The sequenced material came from PBMCs. The V gene is TRBV7-9, the J gene TRBJ2-1; D is unresolved. The source is a male donor in good health and CMV-seronegative. The DNA of the CDR3 is TGTGCCAGCAGCTTACGCGGTACCTACAATGAGCAGTTCTTC. It codes for CASSLRGTYNEQFF.